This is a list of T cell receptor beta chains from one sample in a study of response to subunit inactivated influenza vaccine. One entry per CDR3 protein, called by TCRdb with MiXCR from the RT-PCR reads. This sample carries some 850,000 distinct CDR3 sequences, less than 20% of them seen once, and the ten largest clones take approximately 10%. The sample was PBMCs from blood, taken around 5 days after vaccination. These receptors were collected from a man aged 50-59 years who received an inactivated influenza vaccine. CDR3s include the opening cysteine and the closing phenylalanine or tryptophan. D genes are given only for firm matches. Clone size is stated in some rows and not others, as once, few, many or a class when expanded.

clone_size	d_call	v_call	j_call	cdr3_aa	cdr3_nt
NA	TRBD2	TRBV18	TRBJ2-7	CASSPRGEGFSYEQYF	TGTGCCAGCTCACCACGAGGGGAGGGATTCTCCTACGAGCAGTACTTC
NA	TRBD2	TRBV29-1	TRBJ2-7	CSVEGLAGSTYEQYF	TGCAGCGTTGAAGGACTAGCGGGCTCTACCTACGAGCAGTACTTC
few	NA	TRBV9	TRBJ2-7	CASSVGVETDLYEQYF	TGTGCCAGCAGCGTAGGAGTAGAGACAGACCTCTACGAGCAGTACTTC
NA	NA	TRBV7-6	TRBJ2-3	CASSLDIVGPDTQYF	TGTGCCAGCAGCTTAGATATAGTGGGGCCAGATACGCAGTATTTT
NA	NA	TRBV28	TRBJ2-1	CASSSPGAHQYNEQFF	TGTGCCAGCAGTTCACCTGGTGCGCATCAGTACAATGAGCAGTTCTTC
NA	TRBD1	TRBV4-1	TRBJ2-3	CASSQPRQGRYTDTQYF	TGCGCCAGCAGCCAACCTCGACAGGGACGATACACAGATACGCAGTATTTT
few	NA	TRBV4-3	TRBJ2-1	CASSRTTSDYNEQFF	TGCGCCAGCAGCCGAACTACTTCGGACTACAATGAGCAGTTCTTC
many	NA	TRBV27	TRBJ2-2	CASSLLSDTGELFF	TGTGCCAGCAGTTTGCTGTCGGACACCGGGGAGCTGTTTTTT
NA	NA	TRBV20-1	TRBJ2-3	CSAQRGAHSTDTQYF	TGCAGTGCTCAGCGAGGAGCGCACAGCACAGATACGCAGTATTTT
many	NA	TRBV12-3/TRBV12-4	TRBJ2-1	CASSLRPNEQFF	TGTGCCAGCAGTTTAAGGCCTAATGAGCAGTTCTTC
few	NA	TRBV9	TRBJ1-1	CASSVVGAGAAFF	TGTGCCAGCAGCGTAGTGGGGGCAGGGGCAGCTTTCTTT
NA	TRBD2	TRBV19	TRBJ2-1	CASTPSGRINNEQFF	TGTGCCAGTACCCCTAGCGGGAGGATCAACAATGAGCAGTTCTTC
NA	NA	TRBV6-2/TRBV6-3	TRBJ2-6	CASSYPPGANVLTF	TGTGCCAGCAGTTACCCCCCTGGGGCCAACGTCCTGACTTTC
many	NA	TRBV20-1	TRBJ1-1	CSASLDQAFF	TGCAGTGCTAGTTTGGACCAAGCTTTCTTT
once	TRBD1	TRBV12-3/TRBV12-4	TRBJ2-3	CASSSTGGMDTQYF	TGTGCCAGCAGTTCAACAGGGGGCATGGATACGCAGTATTTT
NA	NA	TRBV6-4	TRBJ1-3	CASSVDGSSGNTIYF	TGTGCCAGCAGTGTCGACGGTTCATCGGGAAACACCATATATTTT
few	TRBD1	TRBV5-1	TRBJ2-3	CASSLEDRVDTQYF	TGCGCCAGCAGCTTGGAGGACAGGGTGGATACGCAGTATTTT
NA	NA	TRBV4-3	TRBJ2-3	CASSQDGVGVGTDTQYF	TGCGCCAGCAGCCAAGATGGTGTTGGGGTAGGGACAGATACGCAGTATTTT
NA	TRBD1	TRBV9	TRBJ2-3	CASSSRDSHWSDTQYF	TGTGCCAGCAGCAGCCGGGACAGTCATTGGTCAGATACGCAGTATTTT
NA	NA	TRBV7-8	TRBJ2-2	CASSPRGDPNTGELFF	TGTGCCAGCAGCCCCCGGGGCGACCCGAACACCGGGGAGCTGTTTTTT
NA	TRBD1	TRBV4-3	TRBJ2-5	CASSQEGGDRGDETQYF	TGCGCCAGCAGCCAAGAAGGCGGGGACAGGGGTGATGAGACCCAGTACTTC
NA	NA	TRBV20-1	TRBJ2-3	CSAKNHRVSTDTQYF	TGCAGTGCTAAAAACCACAGGGTCAGCACAGATACGCAGTATTTT
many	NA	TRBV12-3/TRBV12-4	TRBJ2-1	CASTPGRSSYNEQFF	TGTGCCAGCACCCCGGGCCGGAGCTCCTACAATGAGCAGTTCTTC
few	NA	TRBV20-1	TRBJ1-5	CSARDLAQVQPQHF	TGCAGTGCTAGAGACCTGGCCCAGGTTCAGCCCCAGCATTTT
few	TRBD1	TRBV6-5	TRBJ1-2	CASSYSTGTGGGGYTF	TGTGCCAGCAGTTACTCGACCGGGACAGGGGGCGGAGGCTACACCTTC
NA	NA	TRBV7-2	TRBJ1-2	CASSQRPGGYGYTF	TGTGCCAGCAGCCAACGCCCTGGGGGCTATGGCTACACCTTC
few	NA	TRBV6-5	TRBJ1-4	CASSYSEAGEKLFF	TGTGCCAGCAGTTACTCCGAGGCGGGTGAAAAACTGTTTTTT
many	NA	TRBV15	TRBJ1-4	CATSREGGTEKLFF	TGTGCCACCAGCAGAGAGGGGGGGACTGAAAAACTGTTTTTT
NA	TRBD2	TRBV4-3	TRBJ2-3	CASSQDGGASGGDTQYF	TGCGCCAGCAGCCAAGATGGTGGGGCTAGCGGGGGAGATACGCAGTATTTT
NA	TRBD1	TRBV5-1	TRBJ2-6	CASSLVTGGAGANVLTF	TGCGCCAGCAGCTTAGTGACAGGGGGCGCTGGGGCCAACGTCCTGACTTTC
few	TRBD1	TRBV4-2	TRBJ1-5	CASSQSGQGWSNQPQHF	TGTGCCAGCAGCCAGTCGGGACAGGGATGGAGCAATCAGCCCCAGCATTTT
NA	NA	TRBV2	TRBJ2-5	CASSVFSEQETQYF	TGTGCCAGCAGTGTCTTTAGCGAACAAGAGACCCAGTACTTC
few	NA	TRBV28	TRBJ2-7	CASSTASYEQYF	TGTGCCAGCAGTACAGCCTCCTACGAGCAGTACTTC
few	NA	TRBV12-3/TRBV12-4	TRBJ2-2	CASGTPNTGELFF	TGTGCCAGCGGAACCCCGAACACCGGGGAGCTGTTTTTT
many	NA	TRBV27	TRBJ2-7	CASSLYRNSYEQYF	TGTGCCAGCAGTTTATATAGAAACTCCTACGAGCAGTACTTC
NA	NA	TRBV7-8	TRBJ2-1	CASSLGVPPYNEQFF	TGTGCCAGCAGCTTAGGGGTTCCCCCCTACAATGAGCAGTTCTTC
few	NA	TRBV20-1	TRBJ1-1	CSAGGHLNTEAFF	TGCAGTGCGGGGGGACACTTGAACACTGAAGCTTTCTTT
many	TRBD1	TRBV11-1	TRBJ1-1	CASSSSRDRANEAFF	TGTGCCAGCAGCTCCTCCCGGGACAGGGCGAATGAAGCTTTCTTT
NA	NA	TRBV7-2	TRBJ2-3	CASSFYQASTDTQYF	TGTGCCAGCAGCTTCTACCAGGCTTCCACAGATACGCAGTATTTT
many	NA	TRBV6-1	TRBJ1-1	CASSVLRMNTEAFF	TGTGCCAGCAGTGTTCTTAGAATGAACACTGAAGCTTTCTTT
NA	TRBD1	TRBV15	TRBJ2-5	CATSELDRALETQYF	TGTGCCACCAGCGAACTGGACAGGGCTTTGGAGACCCAGTACTTC
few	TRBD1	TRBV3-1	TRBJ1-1	CASSQYSGGSRDTEAFF	TGTGCCAGCAGCCAATACTCAGGGGGCTCCCGGGACACTGAAGCTTTCTTT
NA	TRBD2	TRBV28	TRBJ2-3	CASSLSASGGLTDTQYF	TGTGCCAGCAGTTTATCGGCTAGCGGGGGTCTCACAGATACGCAGTATTTT
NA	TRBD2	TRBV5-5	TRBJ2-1	CASGLDHEQFF	TGTGCCAGTGGACTAGATCATGAGCAGTTCTTC
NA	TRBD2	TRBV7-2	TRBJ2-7	CASRRGLAGTGYEQYF	TGTGCCAGCAGGCGGGGATTAGCGGGAACCGGGTACGAGCAGTACTTC
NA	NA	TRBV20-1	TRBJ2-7	CSAQGGPVYEQYF	TGCAGTGCTCAGGGGGGGCCCGTTTACGAGCAGTACTTC
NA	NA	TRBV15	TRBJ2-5	CATSRDVGYQETQYF	TGTGCCACCAGCAGAGATGTGGGGTACCAAGAGACCCAGTACTTC
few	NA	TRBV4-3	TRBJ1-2	CASSLSAGDSYGYTF	TGCGCCAGCAGCCTATCCGCCGGGGATAGCTATGGCTACACCTTC
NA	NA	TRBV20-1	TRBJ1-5	CNARDVFGGNQPQHF	TGCAATGCTAGAGATGTATTCGGGGGCAATCAGCCCCAGCATTTT
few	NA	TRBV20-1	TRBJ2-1	CSARLRQAPFYNEQFF	TGCAGTGCTAGACTCAGACAGGCCCCTTTTTACAATGAGCAGTTCTTC
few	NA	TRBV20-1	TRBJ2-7	CSEERAGSYEQYF	TGCAGTGAGGAGAGGGCGGGTTCATACGAGCAGTACTTC
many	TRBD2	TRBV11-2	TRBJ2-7	CASSLAYTSGSHEQYF	TGTGCCAGCAGCTTAGCCTACACTAGCGGGAGCCACGAGCAGTACTTC